These 5 T cell receptor beta chains share one sample of origin, sequenced in a study of blood T cell repertoires in COVID-19. The data were produced by immunoSEQ multiplex PCR, yet TCRdb's version contains in-frame clones alone and is incomplete. The sample holds 100,000 to 150,000 clones; around three quarters are singletons and the top ten take around a third. Sequenced material: peripheral blood. These receptors were collected from a man aged 35 to 55 with active or convalescent COVID-19.

This clone was detected once. V and J are TRBV11-2 and TRBJ2-7, with 7 bases identical to TRBD1. CDR3 size: 14 residues. Germline loops: CDR1 SGHAT, CDR2 FQNNGV. The V gene end was trimmed by 4 bases and the J gene end by 6 bases; junction bases not matched to a gene: 9. As DNA, the CDR3 is TGTGCCAGCAGCTCCGACAGGGCCTTGGGCGAGCAGTACTTC. Encoded protein: CASSSDRALGEQYF.

This rearrangement joins TRBV4-1 to TRBJ1-1; TRBD1 is a possible D gene (5 bases). The germline V and J ends were trimmed by 0 bases and 4 bases, with 15 bases remaining between them. This CDR3 is 16 amino acids long. The V gene's germline CDR1 is MGHRA and CDR2 YSYEKL. The CDR3 region is CASSQERAGRGTEAFF. CDR3 in DNA: TGCGCCAGCAGCCAAGAACGGGCGGGGAGGGGCACTGAAGCTTTCTTT.

The V call is TRBV24-1, the J call TRBJ1-2; a weak D match, TRBD1 (6 bases). Trimming removed 3 bases at V and 4 bases at J, with 11 bases between. Germline values: CDR1 KGHDR, CDR2 SFDVKD. CDR3 length equals 14 residues. CDR3 nucleotide sequence: TGTGCCACCAGTGATACCGGCAGGGGCTATGGCTACACCTTC. This codes for CATSDTGRGYGYTF.

The chain joins TRBV28 to TRBJ2-2; TRBD2 agrees at 9 bases. This CDR3 region has 15 residues. CDR1 and CDR2 (germline): MDHEN, SYDVKM. V trimming: 4 bases; J trimming: 2 bases; junction bases outside the gene matches: 2. The CDR3 region is CASSSTSGNTGELFF. In nucleotides, the CDR3 is TGTGCCAGCAGTTCGACTAGCGGAAACACCGGGGAGCTGTTTTTT. The complete variable domain, with remaining parts taken from reference TRBV28 and TRBJ2-2, reads DVKVTQSSRYLVKRTGEKVFLECVQDMDHENMFWYRQDPGLGLRLIYFSYDVKMKEKGDIPEGYSVSREKKERFSLILESASTNQTSMYLCASSSTSGNTGELFFGEGSRLTVL.

This chain links TRBV28 with TRBJ2-3; 10 nucleotides agree with TRBD1. The V segment lost 3 bases and the J segment 5 bases; nucleotides outside the gene matches: 2. This CDR3 has 14 amino acids. Germline V gene data show CDR1 as MDHEN and CDR2 as SYDVKM. The CDR3 region is CASSFRDRGDTQYF. CDR3 DNA sequence: TGTGCCAGCAGTTTCCGGGACAGGGGAGATACGCAGTATTTT.